Following are 15 T cell receptor beta chains from one sample sequenced in a study of cytomegalovirus exposure and HLA in healthy donors. 13 Jbeta primers and 60 Vbeta primers were used for the PCR. Assay used: immunoSEQ multiplex PCR; TCRdb lists only in-frame clones, some missing. The sample yields 60,000 to 80,000 clones, 65% to 85% seen once. Specimen: PBMCs. Receptors were obtained from a woman under 40 in good health and CMV-seronegative.

This clone was detected a few times. V gene TRBV19 combines with J gene TRBJ2-1; no firm D call. CDR3 length: 15 amino acids. Looked up from germline, CDR1 is LNHDA and CDR2 is SQIVND (reference sequence). The V end lost 6 bases, the J end lost 0 bases, and 12 bases lay between the germline ends. CDR3 DNA: TGTGCCAGTAGGGATGGCGCTAGCTCCTACAATGAGCAGTTCTTC. Protein product: CASRDGASSYNEQFF.

This clone was found a few times. The J gene is TRBJ2-5, the V gene TRBV2; tentatively, D is TRBD1 (6 bases). Looked up from germline, CDR1 is SNHLY and CDR2 is FYNNEI. Between the trimmed V and J ends, which lost 2 bases and 4 bases, there was a span of 14 bases. This CDR3 contains 15 residues. In DNA form, the CDR3 reads TGTGCCAGCAGTGAACAGACAGGACCGGGAGAGACCCAGTACTTC. Its translation is CASSEQTGPGETQYF. Full variable domain (remainder filled in from reference TRBV2 and TRBJ2-5): EPEVTQTPSHQVTQMGQEVILRCVPISNHLYFYWYRQILGQKVEFLVSFYNNEISEKSEIFDDQFSVERPDGSNFTLKIRSTKLEDSAMYFCASSEQTGPGETQYFGPGTRLLVL.

The chain couples TRBV19 to TRBJ1-1; the D is unclear. Germline V gene data show CDR1 as LNHDA and CDR2 as SQIVND (reference sequence). Trimming left V 1 base short and J 1 base short, with 16 bases between. The CDR3 consists of 17 residues. For the CDR3, the DNA is TGTGCCAGTAGTATAGTTGGGAAGGGTCGGGGGAACACTGAAGCTTTCTTT. Protein product: CASSIVGKGRGNTEAFF.

The chain carries TRBV4-1 and TRBJ1-1; D remains ambiguous. V lost 1 base and J lost 1, with 4 bases in between. Germline lookup yields CDR1 MGHRA and CDR2 YSYEKL. This CDR3 contains 13 residues. CDR3 sequence reads: CASSQARNTEAFF. CDR3 in DNA: TGCGCCAGCAGCCAAGCCAGGAACACTGAAGCTTTCTTT.

The chain links TRBV6-6 to TRBJ2-7; 7 nucleotides line up with TRBD1. CDR1 is MNHNY, CDR2 SVGAGI, per germline (reference sequence). The CDR3 covers 13 residues. The V and J ends lost 6 bases and 0 bases, in that order; junction bases with no gene match: 2. The CDR3 loop reads CASRGQSSYEQYF. DNA of the CDR3: TGTGCCAGCAGGGGACAGAGCTCCTACGAGCAGTACTTC.

The chain couples TRBV7-8 to TRBJ1-5, with 8 bases aligning to TRBD1. CDR1 and CDR2 (germline): SGHVS, FQNEAQ. J lost 6 bases, V lost 4 bases, and 5 bases had no gene match. This CDR3 is built from 14 residues. The CDR3 loop is CASSSGQGAQPQHF. In DNA, the CDR3 is TGTGCCAGCAGCTCAGGACAGGGAGCTCAGCCCCAGCATTTT.

The chain employs TRBV19 and TRBJ1-1; weak D call: TRBD1 (5 bases). V shed 5 bases and J shed 1 base, with 11 bases lying between them. The CDR3 sequence is 14 residues long. CDR1 and CDR2 from the germline V gene are LNHDA and SQIVND (reference sequence). DNA of the CDR3: TGTGCCAGTAGTGCTGAGACAGAGAACACTGAAGCTTTCTTT. Its protein is CASSAETENTEAFF.

This clone was detected only a few times. This chain connects TRBV19 to TRBJ2-5; tentative D call: TRBD2 (5 bases). Germline lookup yields CDR1 LNHDA and CDR2 SQIVND (reference sequence). Trimming removed 5 bases at V and 3 bases at J, with 10 bases between. This CDR3 contains 13 residues. The CDR3 DNA is TGTGCCAGTAGTCCTTACGGGGAAGAGACCCAGTACTTC. It translates to CASSPYGEETQYF.

The V and J genes are TRBV10-3 and TRBJ2-7; TRBD2 agrees at 11 bases. The ends lost 9 bases at V and 0 bases at J; junction bases unmatched: 13. The CDR3 sequence is 17 residues long. Looked up from germline, CDR1 is ENHRY and CDR2 is SYGVKD. The CDR3 coding sequence is TGTGCCATAACACCCGGGGCTAGCGGGGGGACCTCCTACGAGCAGTACTTC. Amino acid sequence: CAITPGASGGTSYEQYF.

The chain links TRBV9 to TRBJ2-3, with 8 bases identical to TRBD2. Germline CDR1 is SGDLS and CDR2 is YYNGEE. The CDR3 extends over 14 amino acids. The ends lost 1 base at V and 7 bases at J; junction bases unmatched: 5. CDR3 sequence (DNA): TGTGCCAGCAGCGTATCCCTAGCGGGTAATACGCAGTATTTT. This gives the protein CASSVSLAGNTQYF.

This clone has a handful of counts. The chain combines TRBV11-3 with TRBJ2-2; possible D gene TRBD2, 5 bases. V was trimmed by 3 bases and J by 2 bases, leaving 7 bases between them. CDR3 size: 14 residues. Looked up from germline, CDR1 is SGHNT and CDR2 is YENEEA. The CDR3 sequence: CASSLRVNTGELFF. The CDR3 bases are TGTGCCAGCAGCTTGCGGGTAAACACCGGGGAGCTGTTTTTT. Full variable domain (outside the CDR3, taken from reference TRBV11-3 and TRBJ2-2): EAGVVQSPRYKIIEKKQPVAFWCNPISGHNTLYWYLQNLGQGPELLIRYENEEAVDDSQLPKDRFSAERLKGVDSTLKIQPAELGDSAVYLCASSLRVNTGELFFGEGSRLTVL.

V usage is TRBV23-1 and J usage is TRBJ2-7, with D possibly TRBD1 on 6 matching bases. TRBV23-1 falls under the ORF class, with uncertain function. Trimming removed 6 bases from V and 4 bases from J, with 22 bases in between. The CDR3 contains 16 residues. The CDR3 region is CASSPKVCKGDYEQYV. For the CDR3, the DNA is TGCGCCAGCAGCCCCAAGGTCTGTAAGGGGGATTACGAGCAGTACGTC.

The chain uses TRBV7-3 and TRBJ2-1, with a possible D match to TRBD2 (6 bases). The CDR3 has 14 residues. V lost 4 bases and J 6 bases, leaving 13 bases between the germline ends. CDR1 SGHTA and CDR2 FQGTGA come from the germline V gene. CDR3: CASSSGLPGNEQFF. For the CDR3, the DNA is TGTGCCAGCAGCTCGGGACTCCCAGGCAATGAGCAGTTCTTC.

V and J are TRBV18 and TRBJ2-7; 7 nucleotides line up with TRBD1. The CDR3 runs 14 residues. V lost 3 bases and J lost 1; bases outside the gene matches: 3. Germline CDR1 and CDR2: KGHSH and LQKENI. The CDR3 protein is CASSPSGGSYEQYV. CDR3 DNA: TGTGCCAGCTCACCCTCAGGGGGTTCCTACGAGCAGTACGTC.

The chain recombines TRBV10-2 with TRBJ1-5; D gene unclear. This CDR3 comprises 13 residues. Per the germline V gene, CDR1 is WSHSY and CDR2 is SAAADI. The V gene lost 8 bases and the J gene lost 2 bases, with 10 bases spanning the gap. CDR3 sequence reads: CASSLAGNQPQHF. Here the CDR3 DNA reads TGCGCCAGCTCCCTGGCGGGCAATCAGCCCCAGCATTTT.